One and the same sample provided the 10 T cell receptor beta chains below, sequenced in a study of blood T cell repertoires in COVID-19. Some clones are missing from TCRdb's copy, which holds only in-frame ones; the method was immunoSEQ multiplex PCR. The sample lists 300,000 to 350,000 clones, 88% seen once, with 7.3% in the top ten. The sample taken for sequencing was peripheral blood. These receptors all stem from a woman between 70 and 85 years old with COVID-19, enrolled during active disease.

The V and J genes are TRBV30 and TRBJ1-1; TRBD1 aligns across 8 bases. The CDR3 loop spans 13 amino acids. In germline, CDR1 is GTSNPN, CDR2 SVGIG (reference sequence). The J segment lost 4 bases and the V segment lost 5 bases, leaving 6 bases of the junction unmatched. The DNA for the CDR3 is TGTGCCTGGTCGGGGACAGGACCCACTGAAGCTTTCTTT. It specifies CAWSGTGPTEAFF.

The rearrangement links TRBV7-8 to TRBJ1-2; TRBD1 is a possible D gene (6 bases). The V end lost 5 bases, the J end lost 8 bases, and 9 bases lay between the germline ends. CDR3 length: 11 residues. Germline assignment: CDR1 SGHVS and CDR2 FQNEAQ. CDR3: CASSTGGGYTF. The CDR3 DNA reads TGTGCCAGCAGCACGGGGGGCGGCTACACCTTC.

The chain uses TRBV18 and TRBJ1-5; 9 bases align to TRBD1. The germline V gene encodes CDR1 KGHSH and CDR2 LQKENI. The trim removed 3 bases at V and 6 bases at J, leaving 6 bases unmatched. CDR3 length equals 15 residues. The CDR3 here is CASSPGTGWGQPQHF. In nucleotides, the CDR3 is TGTGCCAGCTCACCTGGGACAGGGTGGGGTCAGCCCCAGCATTTT.

The chain carries TRBV24-1 and TRBJ1-5; maybe TRBD1 (5 bases). The length of the CDR3 is 13 residues. V lost 7 bases and J 7 bases, leaving 13 bases between the germline ends. Germline-derived CDR1 and CDR2 are KGHDR and SFDVKD. DNA of the CDR3: TGTGCCACCAGGGCAGCCCAGGGCCAGCCCCAGCATTTT. Protein: CATRAAQGQPQHF.

This clone has a count of ten or more. The chain recombines TRBV9 with TRBJ1-1; 7 positions match TRBD1. Germline CDR1 is SGDLS and CDR2 is YYNGEE. This CDR3 has 13 residues. The trim removed 7 bases at V and 1 base at J, leaving 4 bases unmatched. This CDR3 reads CASQGGSNTEAFF. In nucleotides, the CDR3 is TGTGCCAGCCAGGGGGGATCGAACACTGAAGCTTTCTTT.

This clone was detected only a few times. V and J are TRBV2 and TRBJ1-1, with a possible D match to TRBD1 (5 bases). Trimming left V 6 bases short and J 1 base short, with 15 bases between. This CDR3 has 15 amino acids. CDR1 and CDR2 from the germline V gene are SNHLY and FYNNEI. The CDR3 protein is CASSGRGSGNTEAFF. CDR3 DNA sequence: TGTGCCAGCAGCGGCCGGGGGTCGGGGAACACTGAAGCTTTCTTT.

The chain joins TRBV18 to TRBJ2-7; unclear D gene. Germline CDR1 KGHSH, CDR2 LQKENI. The CDR3 has 14 residues. The V gene lost 2 bases and the J gene lost 2 bases, with 10 bases spanning the gap. In DNA form, the CDR3 reads TGTGCCAGCTCACCAAGCGCGGATACCTACGAGCAGTACTTC. It is translated as CASSPSADTYEQYF.

The rearrangement uses TRBV9 and TRBJ1-5; D possibly corresponds to TRBD1 (6 bases). Trimming left V 3 bases short and J 5 bases short, with 9 bases between. The CDR3 consists of 13 residues. CDR1 and CDR2 from the germline V gene are SGDLS and YYNGEE. As DNA, the CDR3 is TGTGCCAGCAGCGACAGGGTAGATCAGCCCCAGCATTTT. Encoded protein: CASSDRVDQPQHF. The variable domain in full, with the rest retrieved from reference TRBV9 and TRBJ1-5, is DSGVTQTPKHLITATGQRVTLRCSPRSGDLSVYWYQQSLDQGLQFLIQYYNGEERAKGNILERFSAQQFPDLHSELNLSSLELGDSALYFCASSDRVDQPQHFGDGTRLSIL.

The V call is TRBV6-6, the J call TRBJ1-2, with D possibly TRBD1 on 5 matching bases. V lost 8 bases and J 1 base, leaving 8 bases between the germline ends. Germline V CDR1 and CDR2: MNHNY, SVGAGI (reference sequence). This CDR3 comprises 12 residues. The CDR3 bases are TGTGCCAGCGATCAGGGTAACTATGGCTACACCTTC. It yields the protein CASDQGNYGYTF.

This clone occurred once. The V and J genes are TRBV5-1 and TRBJ2-7; 8 nucleotides agree with TRBD1. V shed 4 bases, J shed 5 bases, and the junction held 5 bases outside the gene matches. Germline lookup yields CDR1 SGHRS and CDR2 YFSETQ. This CDR3 region has 13 residues. The CDR3 loop is CASSPDRVDEQYF. The CDR3 region has the DNA TGCGCCAGCAGCCCGGACAGGGTCGACGAGCAGTACTTC.